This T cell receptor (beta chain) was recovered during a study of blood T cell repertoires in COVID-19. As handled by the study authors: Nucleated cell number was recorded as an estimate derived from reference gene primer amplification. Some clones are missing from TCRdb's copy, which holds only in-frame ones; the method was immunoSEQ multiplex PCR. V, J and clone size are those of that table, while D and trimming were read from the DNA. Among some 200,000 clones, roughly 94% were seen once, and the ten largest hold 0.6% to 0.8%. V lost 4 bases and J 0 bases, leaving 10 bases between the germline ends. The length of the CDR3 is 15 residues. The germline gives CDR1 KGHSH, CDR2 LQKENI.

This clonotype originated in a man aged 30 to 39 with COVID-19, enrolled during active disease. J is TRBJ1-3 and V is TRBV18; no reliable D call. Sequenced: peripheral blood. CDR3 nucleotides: TGTGCCAGCTCACACCGCGGGTCCTCTGGAAACACCATATATTTT. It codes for CASSHRGSSGNTIYF. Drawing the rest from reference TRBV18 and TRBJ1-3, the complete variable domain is NAGVMQNPRHLVRRRGQEARLRCSPMKGHSHVYWYRQLPEEGLKFMVYLQKENIIDESGMPKERFSAEFPKEGPSILRIQQVVRGDSAAYFCASSHRGSSGNTIYFGEGSWLTVV.